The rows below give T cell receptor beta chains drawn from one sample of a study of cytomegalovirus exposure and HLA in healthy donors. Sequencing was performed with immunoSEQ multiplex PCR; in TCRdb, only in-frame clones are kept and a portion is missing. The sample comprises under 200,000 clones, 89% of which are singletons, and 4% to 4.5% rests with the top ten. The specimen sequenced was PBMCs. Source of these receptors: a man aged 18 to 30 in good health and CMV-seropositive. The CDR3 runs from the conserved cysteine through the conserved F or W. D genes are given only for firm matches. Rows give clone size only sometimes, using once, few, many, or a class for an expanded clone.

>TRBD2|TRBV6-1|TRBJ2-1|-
CASSEKASGSRGEQFF
TGTGCCAGCAGTGAGAAGGCTAGCGGGAGCAGGGGTGAGCAGTTCTTC
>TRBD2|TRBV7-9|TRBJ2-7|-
CASSHYSGTSSYEQYF
TGTGCCAGCAGTCATTACTCCGGGACTAGCTCCTACGAGCAGTACTTC
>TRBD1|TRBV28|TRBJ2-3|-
CASSLRDSHPHAQYF
TGTGCCAGCAGTCTCCGGGACAGTCACCCCCATGCGCAGTATTTT
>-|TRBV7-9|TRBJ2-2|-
CASSLNTNTGELFF
TGTGCCAGCAGCCTTAATACGAACACCGGGGAGCTGTTTTTT
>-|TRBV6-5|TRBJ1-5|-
CASSYTGENQPQHF
TGTGCCAGCAGTTACACGGGGGAGAATCAGCCCCAGCATTTT
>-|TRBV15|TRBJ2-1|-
CATSRTGSSYNEQFF
TGTGCCACCAGCAGAACTGGGAGCTCCTACAATGAGCAGTTCTTC
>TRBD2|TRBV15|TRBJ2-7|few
CATSTSTSGSYEQYF
TGTGCCACCAGTACATCGACTAGCGGGAGCTACGAGCAGTACTTC
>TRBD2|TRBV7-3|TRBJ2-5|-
CASSLTGLAGETQYF
TGTGCCAGCAGCTTAACAGGACTAGCGGGAGAGACCCAGTACTTC
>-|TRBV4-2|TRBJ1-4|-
CASNQGSREGEKLFF
TGTGCCAGCAACCAAGGTTCCCGAGAGGGTGAAAAACTGTTTTTT
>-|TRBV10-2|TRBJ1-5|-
CASRGQSNQPQHF
TGCGCCAGCCGCGGGCAGTCCAATCAGCCCCAGCATTTT
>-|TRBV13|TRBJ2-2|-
CASRRAWDTGELFF
TGTGCCAGCAGGAGGGCCTGGGACACCGGGGAGCTGTTTTTT
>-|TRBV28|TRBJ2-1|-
CASSGGDKTYNEQFF
TGTGCCAGCTCGGGGGGCGACAAGACCTACAATGAGCAGTTCTTC
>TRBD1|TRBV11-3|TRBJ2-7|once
CASSRGQIYEQYF
TGTGCCAGCAGCCGGGGACAGATCTACGAGCAGTACTTC
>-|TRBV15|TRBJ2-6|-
CATSRGPGGLAGANVLTF
TGTGCCACCAGCAGAGGTCCAGGGGGGCTGGCTGGGGCCAACGTCCTGACTTTC
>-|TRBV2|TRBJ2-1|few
CASSAQGYNEQFF
TGTGCCAGCAGTGCACAGGGATACAATGAGCAGTTCTTC
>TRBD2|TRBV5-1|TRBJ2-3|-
CASSWIAGVDTQYF
TGCGCCAGCAGCTGGATAGCGGGAGTAGATACGCAGTATTTT
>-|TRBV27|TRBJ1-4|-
CASSLFFGHQLFF
TGTGCCAGCAGTTTATTCTTCGGACACCAACTGTTTTTT
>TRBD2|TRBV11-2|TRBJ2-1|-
CASSRGLAGGIDEQFF
TGTGCCAGCAGCCGGGGACTAGCGGGAGGGATTGATGAGCAGTTCTTC
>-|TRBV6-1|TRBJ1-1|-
CASRSRGLNTEAFF
TGTGCCAGCAGGAGCAGGGGCCTGAACACTGAAGCTTTCTTT
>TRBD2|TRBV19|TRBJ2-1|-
CASQRDSYNEQFF
TGTGCCAGCCAGCGGGACTCGTACAATGAGCAGTTCTTC
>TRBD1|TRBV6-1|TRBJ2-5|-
CASTDRGQRRETQYF
TGTGCCAGCACAGACAGGGGTCAAAGGCGCGAGACCCAGTACTTC
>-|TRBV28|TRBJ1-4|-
CASSSIEINEKLFF
TGTGCCAGCAGCTCAATCGAGATTAATGAAAAACTGTTTTTT
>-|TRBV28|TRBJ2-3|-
CASRRTGTDTQYF
TGTGCCAGCAGACGGACTGGCACAGATACGCAGTATTTT
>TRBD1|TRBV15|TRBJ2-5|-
CATSRERGQETQYF
TGTGCCACCAGCAGAGAAAGGGGGCAGGAGACCCAGTACTTC
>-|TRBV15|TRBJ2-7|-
CATSRDKGGLDEQYF
TGTGCCACCAGCAGAGATAAGGGCGGGTTGGACGAGCAGTACTTC
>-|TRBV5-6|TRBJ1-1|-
CASSSLARETEAFF
TGTGCCAGCAGCTCTTTAGCCCGGGAGACTGAAGCTTTCTTT
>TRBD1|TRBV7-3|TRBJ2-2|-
CASSGDRPNTGELFF
TGTGCCAGCAGCGGGGACAGGCCTAACACCGGGGAGCTGTTTTTT
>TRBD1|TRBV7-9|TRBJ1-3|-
CASSFRGQGAGNTIYF
TGTGCCAGCAGCTTCCGGGGGCAGGGGGCCGGAAACACCATATATTTT
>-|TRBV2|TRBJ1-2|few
CASSAGQYGYTF
TGTGCCAGCAGTGCAGGTCAATATGGCTACACCTTC
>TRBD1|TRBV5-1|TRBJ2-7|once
CASSLGTGETHEQYF
TGCGCCAGCAGCCTAGGGACAGGGGAAACCCACGAGCAGTACTTC
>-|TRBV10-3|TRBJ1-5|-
CAISAGDGVFPQHF
TGTGCCATCAGTGCAGGGGATGGGGTTTTCCCCCAGCATTTT
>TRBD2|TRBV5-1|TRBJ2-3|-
CASSLREGPDTQYF
TGCGCCAGCAGCTTGAGGGAGGGCCCAGATACGCAGTATTTT
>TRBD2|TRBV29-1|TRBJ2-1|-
CSVEGLAGVGNEQFF
TGCAGCGTTGAAGGGCTAGCGGGAGTAGGGAATGAGCAGTTCTTC
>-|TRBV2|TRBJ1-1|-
CASRTDPNTEAFF
TGTGCCAGCAGAACAGACCCTAACACTGAAGCTTTCTTT
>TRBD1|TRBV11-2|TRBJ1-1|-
CASSADRVKTEAFF
TGTGCCAGCAGCGCCGACAGGGTAAAGACTGAAGCTTTCTTT
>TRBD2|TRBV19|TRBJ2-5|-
CASRQGTSGRGGETQYF
TGTGCCAGTAGGCAAGGGACTAGCGGGAGGGGAGGGGAGACCCAGTACTTC
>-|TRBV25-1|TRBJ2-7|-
CASRGDTGYEQYF
TGTGCCAGCAGGGGCGATACAGGGTACGAGCAGTACTTC
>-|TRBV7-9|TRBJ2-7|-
CASSLLLAPFEQYF
TGTGCCAGCAGCTTGTTGCTAGCGCCCTTCGAGCAGTACTTC
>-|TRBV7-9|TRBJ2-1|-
CASSLRGNLANEQFF
TGTGCCAGCAGCTTAAGGGGGAATCTTGCCAATGAGCAGTTCTTC
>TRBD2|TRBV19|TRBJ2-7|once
CASSLAGDVGYEQYF
TGTGCCAGTAGTCTAGCGGGTGATGTTGGGTACGAGCAGTACTTC
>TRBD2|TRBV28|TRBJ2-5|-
CASSPQAAPSGSKQETQYF
TGTGCCAGCAGTCCGCAAGCCGCGCCTAGCGGGAGTAAACAAGAGACCCAGTACTTC
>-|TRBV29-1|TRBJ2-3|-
CSVDLTTSTGTQYF
TGCAGCGTTGATTTAACGACTAGTACGGGTACGCAGTATTTT
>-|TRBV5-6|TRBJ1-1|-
CASSLGGLMNTEAFF
TGTGCCAGCAGCTTGGGAGGCTTGATGAACACTGAAGCTTTCTTT
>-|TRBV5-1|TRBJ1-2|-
CASSLLEYGGGYTF
TGCGCCAGCAGCTTACTTGAGTACGGCGGTGGCTACACCTTC
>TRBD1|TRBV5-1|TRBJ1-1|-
CASSSTGETEAFF
TGCGCCAGCAGCTCTACAGGGGAGACTGAAGCTTTCTTT
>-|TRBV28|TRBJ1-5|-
CASSLGGVGQPQHF
TGTGCCAGCAGTCTAGGCGGGGTAGGGCAGCCCCAGCATTTT
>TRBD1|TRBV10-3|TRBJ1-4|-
CAIRDRTNEKLFF
TGTGCCATCAGGGACAGGACTAATGAAAAACTGTTTTTT
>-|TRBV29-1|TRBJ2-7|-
CSVERENEQYF
TGCAGCGTTGAGAGGGAGAACGAGCAGTACTTC
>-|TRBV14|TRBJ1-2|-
CASSQDRAGWGYTF
TGTGCCAGCAGCCAAGATCGGGCAGGGTGGGGCTACACCTTC
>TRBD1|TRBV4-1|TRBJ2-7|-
CASSQDQGASYEQYF
TGCGCCAGCAGCCAAGACCAGGGGGCCTCCTACGAGCAGTACTTC
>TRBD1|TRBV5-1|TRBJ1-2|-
CASSSGDRGLESSGYTF
TGCGCCAGCAGCTCAGGCGACAGGGGTTTGGAGAGTAGTGGCTACACCTTC
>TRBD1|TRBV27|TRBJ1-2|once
CVSRPGQGNYGYTF
TGTGTCAGCAGACCTGGACAGGGTAACTATGGCTACACCTTC
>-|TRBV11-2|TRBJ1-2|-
CASSLTGFYGYTF
TGTGCCAGCAGCTTAACAGGGTTCTATGGCTACACCTTC
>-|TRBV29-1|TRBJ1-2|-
CSVKQGANYGYTF
TGCAGCGTAAAACAGGGCGCCAACTATGGCTACACCTTC